These T cell receptor beta chains were read from a single sample in a study of cytomegalovirus exposure and HLA in healthy donors. The assay was immunoSEQ multiplex PCR, and TCRdb's table has in-frame clones only and misses some. The sample holds 150,000 or so clones; over 60% are singletons and the top ten take around 13%. Sample: PBMCs. The receptors were gathered from a man aged 40-55 years in good health and CMV-seropositive. Both conserved end residues are part of each CDR3. Rows may omit the clone size; those that give it use once, few, many or a size class.

J: TRBJ1-1
size: .
length: 15
V: TRBV4-1
CDR3: CASSLRGGENTEAFF

J: TRBJ2-5
size: many
length: 14
V: TRBV18
CDR3: CASSPPREPQTQYF

J: TRBJ2-7
size: .
length: 15
V: TRBV5-1
CDR3: CASSLVPGAAYEQYF

J: .
size: .
length: 12
V: TRBV2
CDR3: CASSGEGDEQYF

J: TRBJ2-5
size: .
length: 14
V: TRBV29-1
CDR3: CSLTRGGGKETQYF

J: TRBJ2-3
size: once
length: 17
V: TRBV4-1
CDR3: CASSQGLASGRSGTQYF

J: TRBJ2-1
size: .
length: 14
V: TRBV27
CDR3: CASIRGGSYNEQFF

J: TRBJ1-2
size: .
length: 13
V: TRBV7-2
CDR3: CASSFLTDYGYTF

J: TRBJ2-2
size: .
length: 14
V: TRBV2
CDR3: CASGRTGETGELFF

J: TRBJ2-7
size: .
length: 14
V: TRBV27
CDR3: CASSFGETFYEQYF

J: TRBJ2-7
size: .
length: 15
V: TRBV7-2
CDR3: CASSSQVLDTYEQYF

J: TRBJ2-3
size: few
length: 15
V: TRBV7-9
CDR3: CASSLGAGGPDTQYF

J: TRBJ1-2
size: .
length: 12
V: TRBV7-6
CDR3: CASSLNGVGYTF

J: TRBJ2-7
size: .
length: 15
V: TRBV7-9
CDR3: CASSPRQGHTYEQYF

J: TRBJ1-5
size: once
length: 14
V: TRBV28
CDR3: CASTGGGKHQPQHF

J: TRBJ2-3
size: .
length: 16
V: TRBV4-2
CDR3: CASSQEGGRDTDTQYF

J: TRBJ1-1
size: .
length: 15
V: TRBV27
CDR3: CASSLGGSMNTEAFF